This TCR beta chain derives from a study of T-cell reconstitution after alpha-beta-depleted transplantation in children (dated by TCRdb to 2016 to 2017). Background on the whole study: Using TCR repertoire profiling, the study followed T-cell immune reconstitution in a quantitative way in children after TCRalphabeta/CD19-depleted allogeneic hematopoietic cell transplantation. The paper's findings and limits, for the study overall: In some patients, high TCRbeta diversity at day 60 was attributed to recipient T cells and intrathymic progenitors that had survived conditioning. Apparently early alphabetaT-cell count recovery about two months after transplant reportedly relied on only several hundred rapidly expanded clones derived from non-depleted graft cells. The frequencies of hyperexpanded clones fell over the following months, and after one year, T-cell counts and TCRbeta diversity were mostly attributed to newly produced T cells.

Comments on this clonotype: There is no known antigen for this receptor. No much larger clone exists at a distance of one base, and base qualities are not known.

Explained via the paper, the treatment or condition label denotes: allogeneic hematopoietic cell transplantation with graft depleted of TCRalphabeta T cells and CD19 B cells. Transplant recipients were children who received TCRalphabeta/CD19-depleted allogeneic hematopoietic cell grafts. From the cysteine up to the phenylalanine, the CDR3 has a length of 14 residues. The CDR3 DNA has 42 bases and is translated from base 1. From the germline V gene, CDR1 is MNHEY and CDR2 is SVGEGT. V is reduced by 2 bases and J by 0 bases, leaving a spacing of 5 bases between them. The receptor library was made with PCR. For sequencing, an Illumina HiSeq 2500 was employed. TCR library preparation used molecular barcoding, with unique molecular identifiers applied to normalize quantification of the TCRbeta repertoire. TCRdb ran its own pipeline on the public reads, namely fastp trimming at Q25 and MiXCR clone calling, and kept in-frame beta chains. CDR3 protein duplicates are merged, each entry listing the most common genes and DNA. Counted in this sample were about 500,000 distinct CDR3 sequences; roughly 11% of them appeared once. The top ten constitute 13% to 15% of the sample.

The receptor's source is a female patient under 10 years old who had a stem cell transplant for aplastic anemia, so the T cells may come from the graft donor. The rearrangement combines TRBV6-2 or TRBV6-3 with TRBJ1-3; the D gene identity is not certain. Sample: PBMCs, mostly from graft donor cells, taken 180 days after TCRalphabeta/CD19-depleted stem cell transplant. The DNA sequence reads TGTGCCAGCAGTTACGAAAGCTCTGGAAACACCATATATTTT. Its coded protein is CASSYESSGNTIYF.